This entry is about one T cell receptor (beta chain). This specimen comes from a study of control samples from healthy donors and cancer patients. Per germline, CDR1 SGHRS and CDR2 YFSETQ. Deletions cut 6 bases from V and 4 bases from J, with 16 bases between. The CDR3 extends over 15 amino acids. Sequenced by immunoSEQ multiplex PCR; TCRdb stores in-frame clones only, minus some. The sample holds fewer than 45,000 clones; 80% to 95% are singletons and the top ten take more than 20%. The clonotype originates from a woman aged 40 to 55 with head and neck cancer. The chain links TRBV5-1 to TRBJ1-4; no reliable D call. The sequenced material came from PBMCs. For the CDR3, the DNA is TGCGCCAGCAAGGAAGACGGATTATTTAATGAAAAACTGTTTTTT. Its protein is CASKEDGLFNEKLFF. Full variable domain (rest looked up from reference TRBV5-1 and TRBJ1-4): KAGVTQTPRYLIKTRGQQVTLSCSPISGHRSVSWYQQTPGQGLQFLFEYFSETQRNKGNFPGRFSGRQFSNSRSEMNVSTLELGDSALYLCASKEDGLFNEKLFFGSGTQLSVL.